This paragraph reports one T cell receptor (beta chain). One junction end disagrees with the germline gene, perhaps due to a read error. This sample is drawn from a study of patients and donors after allogeneic stem cell transplantation. TCRdb recomputed calls from the RT-PCR reads with MiXCR, one row per CDR3 protein. The data show approximately 61,000 distinct CDR3 sequences, 13% seen once. The CDR3 totals 14 residues. Germline CDR1 is MNHEY and CDR2 is SMNVEV (reference sequence). The chain uses TRBV27 and TRBJ1-2; 10 bases are shared with TRBD1. The sequencing sample was made of blood, either unsorted or a sorted T cell fraction (not recorded which). This receptor was identified in a human donor who was either an allogeneic HSCT recipient or a stem cell or donor lymphocyte infusion donor (not recorded which). It is not recorded whose cells these are; they may come from a transplant donor. CDR3 region: CASSPGTGAYGYTF. Here the CDR3 DNA reads TGTGCCAGCAGTCCCGGGACAGGGGCCTATGGCTACACCTTT.